Listed below are T cell receptor beta chains from one sample, sequenced in a study of T cell responses to AZD1222 COVID-19 vaccine. The data were produced by immunoSEQ multiplex PCR, yet TCRdb's version contains in-frame clones alone and is incomplete. The data show 100,000 to 120,000 clones, roughly 90% seen once. Specimen: peripheral blood, collected on day 0 of AZD1222 vaccination. The receptors here all came from an adult in good health. Each CDR3 is given with its conserved first and last residue. A D gene is named only where the DNA matches it firmly. Size is stated for part of the rows, as once, few or many counts, or as a class when the clone is expanded.

size	length	D	J	V	DNA	CDR3
NA	15	NA	TRBJ1-2	TRBV7-9	TGTGCCAGCAGCTTAGAAGTGACGGAACACTATGGCTACACCTTC	CASSLEVTEHYGYTF
NA	15	NA	TRBJ2-1	TRBV24-1	TGTGCCACCAGTGATGGGGCCCTAACTTACAATGAGCAGTTCTTC	CATSDGALTYNEQFF
NA	15	TRBD1	TRBJ2-7	TRBV18	TGTGCCAGCTCCCAAGGACAGGGGCGCTCCTACGAGCAGTACTTC	CASSQGQGRSYEQYF
NA	15	NA	TRBJ2-1	TRBV24-1	TGTGCCACCAGTGATGAGGGGCCGGCCAGGAATGAGCAGTTCTTC	CATSDEGPARNEQFF
NA	16	TRBD1	TRBJ1-2	TRBV5-1	TGCGCCAGCAGCTTCGACCCGGGACAGGGGGCGCGGGGCTACACCTTC	CASSFDPGQGARGYTF
NA	13	NA	TRBJ2-7	TRBV7-9	TGTGCCAGCAGCTTCCAGACTCCGTACGAGCAGTACTTC	CASSFQTPYEQYF
NA	13	NA	TRBJ1-4	TRBV6-5	TGTGCCGGTCGGACTCCTGGGAGTGAAAAACTGTTTTTT	CAGRTPGSEKLFF
few	15	NA	TRBJ1-5	TRBV5-8	TGTGCCAGCAGCCCTGGACAGTATAGCAATCAGCCCCAGCATTTT	CASSPGQYSNQPQHF
NA	13	NA	TRBJ1-3	TRBV11-2	TGTGCCAGCAGCCCAGGTTTAGGAAACACCATATATTTT	CASSPGLGNTIYF
NA	15	TRBD1	TRBJ1-6	TRBV10-3	TGTGCCATCAGTGAGCCGACAGGGTTGAATTCACCCCTCCACTTT	CAISEPTGLNSPLHF
NA	16	TRBD1	TRBJ1-2	TRBV27	TGTGCCAGCAGTTCCAACAGTCTTAGGCCAGGGGGAGGCTACACCTTC	CASSSNSLRPGGGYTF
NA	13	NA	TRBJ1-3	TRBV5-4	TGTGCCAGCAGCTTCGGCTCTGGAAACACCATATATTTT	CASSFGSGNTIYF
NA	13	NA	TRBJ1-5	TRBV6-6	TGTGCCAGCAGTACAGACTACCATTATCCCCAGCATTTT	CASSTDYHYPQHF
NA	15	NA	TRBJ1-1	TRBV7-9	TGTGCCAGCAGCTCAATTGACGGTCTGAACACTGAAGCTTTCTTT	CASSSIDGLNTEAFF
NA	13	NA	TRBJ2-3	TRBV7-9	TGTGCCAGCAGCTCGGACCACCCCGATACGCAGTATTTT	CASSSDHPDTQYF
NA	15	NA	TRBJ2-1	TRBV11-2	TGTGCCAGCAGCTTAGTTCCTGGTCAGTACAATGAGCAGTTCTTC	CASSLVPGQYNEQFF
NA	15	TRBD2	TRBJ2-7	TRBV6-6	TGTGCCAGCAGTTTCATAGCGGGGGGGCCCCACGAGCAGTACTTC	CASSFIAGGPHEQYF
NA	16	TRBD1	TRBJ1-5	TRBV28	TGTGCCAGCAGCCAGACAGGGGGCAATAGCAATCAGCCCCAGCATTTT	CASSQTGGNSNQPQHF
NA	14	NA	TRBJ1-5	TRBV5-1	TGCGCCAGCAGCTTGGACGTGGGCAATCAGCCCCAGCATTTT	CASSLDVGNQPQHF
NA	14	NA	TRBJ2-1	TRBV4-2	TGTGCCAGCAGCCACAGGGGTTCCTACAATGAGCAGTTCTTC	CASSHRGSYNEQFF
NA	11	NA	TRBJ2-7	TRBV6-5	TGTGCCACCTCCTTGGGTGGCGAGCAGTACTTC	CATSLGGEQYF
NA	15	NA	TRBJ1-1	TRBV10-1	TGCGCCAGCAGTGGGGGACAAGTTGTTTGGACTGAAGCTTTCTTT	CASSGGQVVWTEAFF
NA	19	TRBD2	TRBJ2-1	TRBV7-8	TGTGCCAGCAGCTTACAGTGGACTAGCGGGGGGTCGATTTACAATGAGCAGTTCTTC	CASSLQWTSGGSIYNEQFF
NA	15	TRBD1	TRBJ2-7	TRBV6-5	TGTGCCAGCAGCCAAGTTGGACAGGCCTCCTACGAGCAGTACTTC	CASSQVGQASYEQYF
NA	14	NA	TRBJ2-7	TRBV28	TGTGCCAGCAGTTCCCGGGACTTCTCCTACGAGCAGTACTTC	CASSSRDFSYEQYF
NA	17	NA	TRBJ1-3	TRBV15	TGTGCCACCAGCAGAGATGTGACACCCCTCTCTGGAAACACCATATATTTT	CATSRDVTPLSGNTIYF
NA	16	NA	TRBJ2-2	TRBV5-4	TGTGCCAGCAGCTTACGGCGGGGGCCGGTCGGCGGGGAGCTGTTTTTT	CASSLRRGPVGGELFF
NA	17	TRBD1	TRBJ1-5	TRBV5-5	TGTGCCAGCAGCCCATCAGGACAGGCCCTTAGCAATCAGCCCCAGCATTTT	CASSPSGQALSNQPQHF
NA	14	NA	TRBJ2-3	TRBV5-4	TGTGCCAGCAGCTTTAGTGAGAGCACAGATACGCAGTATTTT	CASSFSESTDTQYF
NA	14	NA	TRBJ1-1	TRBV7-2	TGTGCCAGCAGCGGCAGGATCGACTTAATCGAAGCTTTCTTT	CASSGRIDLIEAFF
once	13	NA	TRBJ1-1	TRBV5-1	TGCGCCAGCAAAGGACGGTTGAACACTGAAGCTTTCTTT	CASKGRLNTEAFF
once	14	TRBD1	TRBJ1-2	TRBV29-1	TGCAGCGTTGAACGGTCAGGGGGCGCCGGTGGCTACACCTTC	CSVERSGGAGGYTF
NA	14	NA	TRBJ1-2	TRBV6-5	TGTGCCAGCAGCCAATTTGGGGGGGTTGATGGCTACACCTTC	CASSQFGGVDGYTF
NA	13	TRBD1	TRBJ2-3	TRBV11-3	TGTGCCAGCGGGACAGGGGGAGCAGATACGCAGTATTTT	CASGTGGADTQYF
NA	13	NA	TRBJ2-1	TRBV7-3	TGTGCCAGCAGCTCCACATCCTACAATGAGCAGTTCTTC	CASSSTSYNEQFF
NA	15	NA	TRBJ1-5	TRBV5-1	TGCGCCAGCTATCCCAGGGAGGACAGTGATCAGCCCCAGCATTTT	CASYPREDSDQPQHF
NA	13	NA	TRBJ1-1	TRBV5-4	TGTGCCAGCAGCTTGGCCAGGGACGACGAAGCTTTCTTT	CASSLARDDEAFF
NA	17	TRBD1	TRBJ1-1	TRBV27	TGTGCCAGCAGTAAGACAGGGGGCGGGAATATGAACACTGAAGCTTTCTTT	CASSKTGGGNMNTEAFF
once	14	NA	TRBJ1-2	TRBV15	TGTGCCACCAGCAGAGACGGGACAAGTGGAGGCTACACCTTC	CATSRDGTSGGYTF
NA	17	TRBD2	TRBJ2-2	TRBV11-2	TGTGCCAGCAGCTTAGAACTAGCGGGGACGAACACCGGGGAGCTGTTTTTT	CASSLELAGTNTGELFF
NA	15	NA	TRBJ2-6	TRBV6-4	TGTGCCAGCAGTGACTCCAGCTCTGGGGCCAACGTCCTGACTTTC	CASSDSSSGANVLTF
NA	11	NA	TRBJ1-2	TRBV4-1	TGCGCCAGCTACTCAGGGCTCAGGTACACCTTC	CASYSGLRYTF
NA	16	TRBD2	TRBJ2-1	TRBV30	TGTGCCTGGACCTTAGATCTAGCGGGGGGTCACAATGAGCAGTTCTTC	CAWTLDLAGGHNEQFF
NA	15	TRBD1	TRBJ2-5	TRBV3-1/TRBV3-2	TGTGCCAGCAGCTCCCGGGACAGGGTCCAAGAGACCCAGTACTTC	CASSSRDRVQETQYF
NA	15	TRBD1	TRBJ1-2	TRBV5-1	TGCGCCAGCACCGGGGACAGGGCCCTAGGCTATGGCTACACCTTC	CASTGDRALGYGYTF
NA	13	TRBD2	TRBJ2-7	TRBV7-9	TGTGCCAGCAGCTCGGGACTAGGAGACGAGCAGTACTTC	CASSSGLGDEQYF
NA	18	TRBD2	TRBJ2-7	TRBV4-1	TGCGCCAGCAGCCACCCCACGGGGGGCGGGGGGGCTCTCTACGAGCAGTACTTC	CASSHPTGGGGALYEQYF
NA	12	NA	TRBJ2-5	TRBV13	TGTGCCAGCAGCGCGGTCCAAGAGACCCAGTACTTC	CASSAVQETQYF
once	16	NA	TRBJ1-2	TRBV2	TGTGCCAGCAGTGAAGGTCTTCGGGGCCAGAACTATGGCTACACCTTC	CASSEGLRGQNYGYTF
NA	14	TRBD1	TRBJ1-1	TRBV28	TGTGCCAGCAGTGCTCGGGACAGGATCCCTGAAGCTTTCTTT	CASSARDRIPEAFF
NA	14	NA	TRBJ1-3	TRBV5-1	TGCGCCAGCAGCTTGGGTCAGTCCGGAAACACCATATATTTT	CASSLGQSGNTIYF
NA	13	TRBD2	TRBJ2-1	TRBV28	TGTGCCAGCAGACCCCGGCTAGCGGGTGAGCAGTTCTTC	CASRPRLAGEQFF
NA	12	TRBD1	TRBJ1-2	TRBV10-2	TGCGCCAGCAGTGAAGGGGGCCATGGCTACACCTTC	CASSEGGHGYTF
NA	14	NA	TRBJ1-3	TRBV28	TGTGCCAGCAGTAGAGCCCCCTCTGGAAACACCATATATTTT	CASSRAPSGNTIYF
NA	14	NA	TRBJ2-5	TRBV18	TGTGCCAGCTCACCAAGGTCGGACGGAGAGACCCAGTACTTC	CASSPRSDGETQYF
NA	15	NA	TRBJ2-2	TRBV7-8	TGTGCCAGCAGCTCGTTCGTGGGGGACACCGGGGAGCTGTTTTTT	CASSSFVGDTGELFF
once	16	NA	TRBJ2-2	TRBV28	TGTGCCAGCAGCCCGGGGGTCGGGCGGGTCACCGGGGAGCTGTTTTTT	CASSPGVGRVTGELFF
NA	16	NA	TRBJ1-2	TRBV4-2	TGTGCCAGCAGCCAAGATTTAGGCAGGGCGTTGAAGGGCTACACCTTC	CASSQDLGRALKGYTF
NA	19	NA	TRBJ1-6	TRBV5-1	TGCGCCAGCAGCTTGGAAGTACAGGGCAGGAGCTCCTATAATTCACCCCTCCACTTT	CASSLEVQGRSSYNSPLHF
NA	11	NA	TRBJ2-1	TRBV19	TGTGCCAGTAGTATAGGGGGGGCCTATTTCTTC	CASSIGGAYFF